One sample yielded the 22 T cell receptor beta chains listed below, sequenced in a study of cytotoxic CD8 clonotypes in ibrutinib-treated CLL. Repertoires were generated with immunoSEQ multiplex PCR, while TCRdb's copy carries only in-frame clones and drops some. This table has 45,000 to 65,000 clones, around four fifths appearing once. Material: PBMCs, obtained after 24 months of ibrutinib treatment. All receptors derive from a human donor with chronic lymphocytic leukemia.

The chain couples TRBV7-8 to TRBJ2-1, with 7 bases matching TRBD2. The CDR3 spans 16 residues. Germline V gene sequence: CDR1 SGHVS, CDR2 FQNEAQ. Trimming removed 0 bases from V and 4 bases from J; junction bases left unmatched: 6. CDR3 sequence: CASSLAAASGYNEQFF. In nucleotides, the CDR3 is TGTGCCAGCAGCTTAGCAGCGGCTAGCGGATACAATGAGCAGTTCTTC.

This clone was seen a handful of times. The chain uses TRBV30 and TRBJ1-2, with D unresolved. V dropped 0 bases and J dropped 7 bases, with 12 bases sitting between them. CDR3 size: 13 residues. Germline V gene lookup returns CDR1 GTSNPN and CDR2 SVGIG (reference sequence). The chain's CDR3 is CAWSVGFLFGYTF. Written as DNA, the CDR3 is TGTGCCTGGAGTGTTGGATTTCTTTTTGGCTACACCTTC.

V is TRBV27 and J is TRBJ2-4; 12 bases fit TRBD2. CDR3 length: 18 amino acids. The germline V gene has CDR1 MNHEY and CDR2 SMNVEV (reference sequence). V lost 5 bases and J lost 3; bases outside the gene matches: 11. Here the CDR3 DNA reads TGTGCCAGCAGTCCCCGGCGGCTAGCGGGAGGGGTCAAAAACATTCAGTACTTC. As protein: CASSPRRLAGGVKNIQYF.

J is TRBJ1-2 and V is TRBV18; 10 nucleotides line up with TRBD1. Per germline, CDR1 KGHSH and CDR2 LQKENI. Losses at the gene ends were 8 bases for V and 8 bases for J; bases not matched to a gene: 17. This CDR3 has 16 residues. The CDR3, as DNA: TGTGCCAGCACAATATCAGCCCGGGACAGGGGTAAGGGCTACACCTTC. Translated: CASTISARDRGKGYTF. Supplemented by reference TRBV18 and TRBJ1-2, the full variable domain reads NAGVMQNPRHLVRRRGQEARLRCSPMKGHSHVYWYRQLPEEGLKFMVYLQKENIIDESGMPKERFSAEFPKEGPSILRIQQVVRGDSAAYFCASTISARDRGKGYTFGSGTRLTVV.

The gene calls are TRBV28 and TRBJ1-2; maybe TRBD1 (6 bases). Trimming cost V 8 bases and J 8 bases, with 27 bases left between them. Germline loops: CDR1 MDHEN, CDR2 SYDVKM. This CDR3 spans 16 amino acids. This chain's CDR3 is CASRLNNGGGRIGYTF. Here the CDR3 DNA reads TGTGCCAGCCGTCTTAATAACGGTGGGGGGCGAATCGGCTACACCTTC.

The chain recombines TRBV21-1 with TRBJ2-4; no DNA check was done on the table's D call, TRBD1. TRBV21-1 is a pseudogene segment. CDR3 length: 18 residues. For the CDR3, the DNA is TGTGCCAGCACCAGATCCCTCACAGGATCGAAAGCCAAAAACATTCAGTACTTC. This encodes CASTRSLTGSKAKNIQYF.

This chain links TRBV28 with TRBJ2-5; a weak D match, TRBD2 (6 bases). Germline V lookup: CDR1 MDHEN, CDR2 SYDVKM. Trimming pared 5 bases from V and 7 bases from J, leaving 17 bases between. The CDR3 has 14 amino acids. Here the CDR3 reads CASSRPLGGATQYF. CDR3 DNA sequence: TGTGCCAGCAGTCGCCCCCTCGGAGGGGCGACCCAGTACTTC.

The chain is built from TRBV7-9 and TRBJ1-4; D remains unclear. Germline V lookup: CDR1 SEHNR, CDR2 FQNEAQ (reference sequence). The CDR3 runs to 16 residues. V gave up 5 bases and J gave up 1 base, with 14 bases separating them. The CDR3 DNA reads as TGTGCCAGCAGCCAGACACGAGGCTTAACTAATGAAAAACTGTTTTTT. Translation gives CASSQTRGLTNEKLFF.

The V gene is TRBV5-1, the J gene TRBJ1-3; TRBD1 aligns across 9 bases. CDR1 is SGHRS and CDR2 is YFSETQ in the germline V gene. The CDR3 runs 18 residues. Unmatched junction bases numbered 9, after V lost 0 bases and J lost 2 bases. CDR3 in amino acids: CASSLDGGDRVTGNTIYF. CDR3 nucleotide sequence: TGCGCCAGCAGCTTGGATGGCGGGGACAGGGTGACTGGAAACACCATATATTTT.

V gene TRBV11-3 combines with J gene TRBJ2-6; D gene ambiguous. Germline V lookup: CDR1 SGHNT, CDR2 YENEEA. Trimming took 5 bases from V and 3 from J, leaving 2 bases between them. The CDR3 length is 12 residues. The CDR3 spells CASSRGANVLTF. The CDR3 region has the DNA TGTGCCAGCAGCCGTGGGGCCAACGTCCTGACTTTC.

This clone turned up a few times. The gene calls are TRBV27 and TRBJ2-3; the D gene is possibly TRBD2 (7 bases). The CDR3 runs to 14 residues. Germline V lookup: CDR1 MNHEY, CDR2 SMNVEV (reference sequence). Trimming cost V 4 bases and J 2 bases, with 10 bases left between them. CDR3: CASSWGGLTDTQYF. The CDR3 DNA is TGTGCCAGCAGTTGGGGGGGCCTCACAGATACGCAGTATTTT.

This clone occurred a few times. In nucleotides, the CDR3 is TGCAGCGTTGGGGCAGGGGTAATGAACACTGAAGCTTTCTTT. Its translation is CSVGAGVMNTEAFF. The V and J genes are TRBV29-1 and TRBJ1-1; tentative D call: TRBD1 (6 bases). The CDR3 runs to 14 residues. Germline V gene data show CDR1 as SQVTM and CDR2 as ANQGSEA. Trimming left V 4 bases short and J 0 bases short, with 12 bases between.

The chain recombines TRBV19 with TRBJ2-1, with D possibly called TRBD1 or TRBD2 (5 bases each). The CDR3 runs 14 residues. Trimming took off 7 bases at V and 2 bases at J, with 12 bases between the two ends. Germline assignment: CDR1 LNHDA and CDR2 SQIVND (reference sequence). The CDR3 region is CASTGLSTYNEQFF. For the CDR3, the DNA is TGTGCCAGTACGGGGCTATCAACCTACAATGAGCAGTTCTTC.

V and J are TRBV11-2 and TRBJ2-7, with D unresolved. The V gene lost 4 bases and the J gene lost 2 bases, with 3 bases spanning the gap. From germline, CDR1 is SGHAT and CDR2 FQNNGV. The CDR3 is 11 amino acids. CDR3 sequence: CASSSAYEQYF. In nucleotides, the CDR3 is TGTGCCAGCAGCTCAGCCTACGAGCAGTACTTC.

The chain couples TRBV9 to TRBJ2-3; TRBD1 matches at 8 bases. The CDR3 is 17 amino acids. Per the germline V gene, CDR1 is SGDLS and CDR2 is YYNGEE. Unmatched junction bases numbered 14, after V lost 3 bases and J lost 5 bases. The CDR3: CASSAVRAQGEGDTQYF. CDR3 bases: TGTGCCAGCAGCGCCGTAAGAGCACAGGGGGAAGGAGATACGCAGTATTTT.

V is TRBV15 and J is TRBJ2-5; TRBD1 is a possible D gene (7 bases). This CDR3 spans 14 amino acids. Germline CDR1 and CDR2: LNHNV and YYDKDF (reference sequence). Trimming cost V 2 bases and J 5 bases, with 12 bases left between them. CDR3 amino acids: CATSRQGGYETQYF. The CDR3, as DNA: TGTGCCACCAGCAGACAGGGGGGATACGAGACCCAGTACTTC.

The CDR3 loop reads CASRGAGYNTGELFF. DNA of the CDR3: TGTGCCAGTCGAGGGGCCGGCTACAACACCGGGGAGCTGTTTTTT. V and J are TRBV19 and TRBJ2-2; perhaps D is TRBD1 or TRBD2 (5 bases each). This CDR3 spans 15 amino acids. CDR1 is LNHDA and CDR2 is SQIVND in the germline V gene (reference sequence). The germline V and J ends were trimmed by 8 bases and 2 bases, with 15 bases remaining between them.

The chain employs TRBV9 and TRBJ1-3, with TRBD1 matching 8 bases. Germline values: CDR1 SGDLS, CDR2 YYNGEE. The CDR3 is 18 residues long. The ends lost 0 bases at V and 7 bases at J; junction bases unmatched: 15. For the CDR3, the DNA is TGTGCCAGCAGCGTAGACGGGTGGGGCAACAGGGGGTCGAACACCATATATTTT. This gives the protein CASSVDGWGNRGSNTIYF.

The chain has TRBV5-4 and TRBJ2-7; D tentatively fits TRBD1 or TRBD2 (5 bases each). With 4 bases removed from V and 2 bases from J, the gap between germline ends came to 10 bases. CDR3 length: 13 residues. Per germline, CDR1 SGHNT and CDR2 YYREEE (reference sequence). The chain's CDR3 is CASSRRGAYEQYF. As DNA, the CDR3 is TGTGCCAGCAGCAGACGAGGGGCCTACGAGCAGTACTTC.

This chain joins TRBV7-8 and TRBJ1-1; no reliable D call. The CDR3 is 13 residues long. Germline V gene data show CDR1 as SGHVS and CDR2 as FQNEAQ. V lost 5 bases and J 1 base, leaving 8 bases between the germline ends. The CDR3 DNA reads as TGTGCCAGCAGCGCTCGCTGGAACACTGAAGCTTTCTTT. Translating it yields CASSARWNTEAFF.

The chain combines TRBV2 with TRBJ2-5; D gene ambiguous. CDR3 length: 17 residues. The V end lost 6 bases, the J end lost 2 bases, and 22 bases lay between the germline ends. Germline CDR1 reads SNHLY; CDR2 reads FYNNEI. CDR3: CASRRARDTSKQETQYF. DNA of the CDR3: TGTGCCAGCAGAAGGGCCCGCGACACCTCGAAACAAGAGACCCAGTACTTC.

This clone is labeled as large. The rearrangement uses TRBV14 and TRBJ2-1, with D unresolved. Per germline, CDR1 SGHDN and CDR2 FVKESK. V was pared by 4 bases and J by 11 bases, with 12 bases between. The CDR3 contains 12 residues. The CDR3 protein is CASSLYGAKQFF. In DNA, the CDR3 is TGTGCCAGCAGCCTCTACGGCGCCAAGCAGTTCTTC.